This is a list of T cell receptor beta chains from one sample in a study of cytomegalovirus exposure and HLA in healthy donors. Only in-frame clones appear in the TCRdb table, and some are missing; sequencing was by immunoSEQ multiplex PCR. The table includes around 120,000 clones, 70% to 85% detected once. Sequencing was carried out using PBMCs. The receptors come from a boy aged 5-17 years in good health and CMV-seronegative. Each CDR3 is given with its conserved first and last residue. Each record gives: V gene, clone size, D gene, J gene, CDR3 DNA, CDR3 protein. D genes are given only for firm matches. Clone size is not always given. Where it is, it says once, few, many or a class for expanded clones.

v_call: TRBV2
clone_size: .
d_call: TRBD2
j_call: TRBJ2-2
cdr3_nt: TGTGCCAGCATAGGACTAGCGGGGGGCACCGGGGAGCTGTTTTTT
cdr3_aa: CASIGLAGGTGELFF

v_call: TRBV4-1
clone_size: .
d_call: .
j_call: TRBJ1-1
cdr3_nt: TGCGCCAGCAGCTTTGACATCATGAACACTGAAGCTTTCTTT
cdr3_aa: CASSFDIMNTEAFF

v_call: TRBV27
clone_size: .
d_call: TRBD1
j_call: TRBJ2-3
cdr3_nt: TGTGCCAGCAGGACAGGGGCAGATACGCAGTATTTT
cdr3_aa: CASRTGADTQYF

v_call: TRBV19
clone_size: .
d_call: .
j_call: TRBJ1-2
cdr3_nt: TGTGCCAGTACCGGGACTCCGACTTGGGGTGGCTACACCTTC
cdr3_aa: CASTGTPTWGGYTF

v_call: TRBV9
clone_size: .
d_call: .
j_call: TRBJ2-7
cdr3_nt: TGTGCAAGCTCCAGGGGGGGCGGGGGGCCGGATTACGAGCAGTACTTC
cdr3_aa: CASSRGGGGPDYEQYF

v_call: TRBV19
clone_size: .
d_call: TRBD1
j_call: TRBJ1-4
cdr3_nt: TGTGCCAGTAGACCGGGACAGGGGGTCCCTACTAATGAAAAACTGTTTTTT
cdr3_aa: CASRPGQGVPTNEKLFF

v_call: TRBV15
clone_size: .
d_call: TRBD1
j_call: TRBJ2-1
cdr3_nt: TGTGCCACCAGCTGGGGACAGGGGAGACAAAACAATGAGCAGTTCTTC
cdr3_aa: CATSWGQGRQNNEQFF

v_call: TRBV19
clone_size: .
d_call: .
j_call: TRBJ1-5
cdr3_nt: TGTGCCACCGCAGACAGCTACAATCAGCCCCAGCATTTT
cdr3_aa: CATADSYNQPQHF

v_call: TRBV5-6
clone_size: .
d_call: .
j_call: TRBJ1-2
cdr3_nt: TGTGCCAGCAGCGGCTTATCGTCCGAACAGGGTGGTTATGGCTACACCTTC
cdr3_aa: CASSGLSSEQGGYGYTF

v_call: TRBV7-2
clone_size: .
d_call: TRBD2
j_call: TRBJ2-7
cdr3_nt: TGTGCCAGCAGCTTTGGACTAGCGGGTGCCTACGAGCAGTACTTC
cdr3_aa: CASSFGLAGAYEQYF

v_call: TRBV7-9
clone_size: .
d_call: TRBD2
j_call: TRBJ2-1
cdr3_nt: TGTGCCAGCAGCTTAGCGATGCTAGCGGGCTCCTACAATGAGCAGTTCTTC
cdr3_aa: CASSLAMLAGSYNEQFF

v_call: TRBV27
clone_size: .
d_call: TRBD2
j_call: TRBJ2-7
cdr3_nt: TGTGCCAGCAGTTTAATAGCGGGAGTGATCTACGAGCAGTACTTC
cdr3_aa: CASSLIAGVIYEQYF

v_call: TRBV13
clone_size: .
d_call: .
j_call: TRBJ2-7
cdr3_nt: TGTGCCAGCAGCGCAAGGGACAAAACCTACGAGCAGTACTTC
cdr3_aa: CASSARDKTYEQYF

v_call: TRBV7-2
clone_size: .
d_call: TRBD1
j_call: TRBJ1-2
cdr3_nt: TGTGCCAGCAGTTATACAGGGGGCAAAGGCTATGGCTACACCTTC
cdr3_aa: CASSYTGGKGYGYTF

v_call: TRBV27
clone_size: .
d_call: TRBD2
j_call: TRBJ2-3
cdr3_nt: TGTGCCAGCAGCCGACCGGGGCTAGCGGGAGCAGATACGCAGTATTTT
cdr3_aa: CASSRPGLAGADTQYF

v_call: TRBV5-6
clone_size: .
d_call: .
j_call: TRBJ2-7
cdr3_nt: TGTGCCAGCAGCTTGAGGGACATCCTATCCTACGAGCAGTACTTC
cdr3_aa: CASSLRDILSYEQYF

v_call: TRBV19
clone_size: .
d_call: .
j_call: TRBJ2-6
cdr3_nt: TGTGCCAGTAGTAATTTGGCCTCTGGGGCCAACGTCCTGACTTTC
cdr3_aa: CASSNLASGANVLTF

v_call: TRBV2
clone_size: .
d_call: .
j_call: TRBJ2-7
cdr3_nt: TGTGCCAGCAGCGGAACTAGCTCCTACGAGCAGTACTTC
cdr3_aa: CASSGTSSYEQYF

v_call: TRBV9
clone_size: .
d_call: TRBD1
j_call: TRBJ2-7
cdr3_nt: TGTGCCAGCAGCACTACCGGGACAGGAACATACGAGCAGTACTTC
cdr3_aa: CASSTTGTGTYEQYF

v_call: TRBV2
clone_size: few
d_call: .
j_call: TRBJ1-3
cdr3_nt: TGTGCCAGCAGTGAAGTCAGGGGCTCTGGAAACACCATATATTTT
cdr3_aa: CASSEVRGSGNTIYF

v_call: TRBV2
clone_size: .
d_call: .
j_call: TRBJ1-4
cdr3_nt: TGTGCCAGCAGTGAACAGACTAATGAAAAACTGTTTTTT
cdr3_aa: CASSEQTNEKLFF

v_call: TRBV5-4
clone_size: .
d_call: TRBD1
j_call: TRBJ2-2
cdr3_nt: TGTGCCAGCAGCCTTGCCGGACAGGGGGGTGGCGGGGAGCTGTTTTTT
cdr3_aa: CASSLAGQGGGGELFF

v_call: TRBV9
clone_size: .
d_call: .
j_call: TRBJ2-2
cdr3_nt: TGTGCCAGCAGCGTAGCCTCCGGGACAACGAACACCGGGGAGCTGTTTTTT
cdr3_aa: CASSVASGTTNTGELFF

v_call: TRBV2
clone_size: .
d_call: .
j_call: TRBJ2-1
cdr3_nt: TGTGCCAGCGAGGGAGGCCCGAGGAATGAGCAGTTCTTC
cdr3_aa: CASEGGPRNEQFF

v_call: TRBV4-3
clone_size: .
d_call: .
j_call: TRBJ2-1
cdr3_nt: TGCGCCAGCAGCAGAACACAGAGCTCCTACAATGAGCAGTTCTTC
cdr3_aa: CASSRTQSSYNEQFF

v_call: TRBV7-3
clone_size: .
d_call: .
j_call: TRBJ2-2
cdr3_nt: TGTGCCAGCAGCCGACTCGAGAACACCGGGGAGCTGTTTTTT
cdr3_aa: CASSRLENTGELFF

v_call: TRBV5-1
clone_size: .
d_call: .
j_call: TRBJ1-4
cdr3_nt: TGCGCCAGCAGCTTTGGGGCCGGGGGAGAAAAACTGTTTTTT
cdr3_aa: CASSFGAGGEKLFF

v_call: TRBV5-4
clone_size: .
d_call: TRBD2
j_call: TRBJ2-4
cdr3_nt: TGTGCCAGCAGCTTGGCCGGGGCGGGGGGGATTGAAAACATTCAGTACTTC
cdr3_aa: CASSLAGAGGIENIQYF

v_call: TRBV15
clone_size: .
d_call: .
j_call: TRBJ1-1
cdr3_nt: TGTGCCACCAGCAGAGATCAGGGTCTAAATGTGGCTTTCTTT
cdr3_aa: CATSRDQGLNVAFF

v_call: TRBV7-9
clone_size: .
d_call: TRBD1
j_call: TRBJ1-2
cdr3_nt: TGTGCCAGCAGCATCCGGGACAGGGAGGCCTATGGCTACACCTTC
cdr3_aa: CASSIRDREAYGYTF

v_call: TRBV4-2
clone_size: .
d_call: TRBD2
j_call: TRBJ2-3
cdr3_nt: TGTGCCAGCAGCCAAGCGGGAGGGTTCACAGATACGCAGTATTTT
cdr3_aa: CASSQAGGFTDTQYF

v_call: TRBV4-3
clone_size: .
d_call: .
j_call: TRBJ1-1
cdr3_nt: TGCGCCAGCAGCCAGGGTTCCAGCGTCACTGAAGCTTTCTTT
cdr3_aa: CASSQGSSVTEAFF

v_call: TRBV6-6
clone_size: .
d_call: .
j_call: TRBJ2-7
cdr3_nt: TGTGCCAGCAGCCTCGGGATCGCCTACGAGCAGTACTTC
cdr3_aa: CASSLGIAYEQYF

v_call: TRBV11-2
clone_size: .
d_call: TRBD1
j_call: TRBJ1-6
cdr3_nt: TGTGCCAGCAGCTCCCGGGACAGGGCTTCACCCCTCCACTTT
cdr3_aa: CASSSRDRASPLHF

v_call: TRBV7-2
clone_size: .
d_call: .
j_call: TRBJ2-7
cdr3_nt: TGTGCCAGCAGCTTAGCTGCTAGCCACGAGCAGTACTTC
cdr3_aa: CASSLAASHEQYF

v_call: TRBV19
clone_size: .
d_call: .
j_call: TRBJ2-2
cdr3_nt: TGTGCCAGTAGTACTATGACAGCCGCGAACACCGGGGAGCTGTTTTTT
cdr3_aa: CASSTMTAANTGELFF